The 21 T cell receptor beta chains listed next were all sequenced from one sample in a study of T cells in Graves' hyperthyroidism and ophthalmopathy. RNA transcripts provided the source from which TCR beta CDR3 regions were amplified. The TCR CDR3 was amplified in a first-round RT-PCR using the HTBI primer set. TCRdb redid the calling of the multiplex PCR reads with MiXCR, one entry per CDR3 protein. The sample lists 450,000 to 600,000 distinct CDR3 sequences, approximately 20% occurring once. Sequences were obtained from blood. All receptors come from a man in his forties with Graves' ophthalmopathy.

This clonotype has just a few counts. The genes are TRBV3-1 and TRBJ2-3; possible D gene TRBD1, 6 bases. The CDR3 covers 17 residues. Trimming removed 2 bases at V and 2 bases at J, with 17 bases between. Germline lookup yields CDR1 LGHDT and CDR2 YNNKEL (reference sequence). The CDR3 region has the DNA TGTGCCAGCAGCCAAACCACCAGGGGAGCTACCACAGATACGCAGTATTTT. Translation: CASSQTTRGATTDTQYF.

The chain joins TRBV7-9 to TRBJ1-2; TRBD1 aligns across 9 bases. CDR1 is SEHNR, CDR2 FQNEAQ, per germline (reference sequence). CDR3 length: 15 amino acids. V was pared by 4 bases and J by 4 bases, with 7 bases of the junction left unmatched. The CDR3 loop reads CASSSTGGGIYGYTF. The CDR3 nucleotides are TGTGCCAGCAGCTCGACAGGGGGAGGAATCTATGGCTACACCTTC.

This clonotype has only a few counts. The chain employs TRBV2 and TRBJ1-2, with 7 bases aligning to TRBD1. CDR1 is SNHLY and CDR2 is FYNNEI in the germline V gene. The V segment lost 7 bases and the J segment 2 bases; nucleotides outside the gene matches: 1. The CDR3 extends over 12 amino acids. The CDR3 DNA reads as TGTGCCAGCACGGGACAGAACTATGGCTACACCTTC. It translates to CASTGQNYGYTF. Drawing the rest from reference TRBV2 and TRBJ1-2, the complete variable domain is EPEVTQTPSHQVTQMGQEVILRCVPISNHLYFYWYRQILGQKVEFLVSFYNNEISEKSEIFDDQFSVERPDGSNFTLKIRSTKLEDSAMYFCASTGQNYGYTFGSGTRLTVV.

At least ten counts were recorded for this clonotype. The rearrangement uses TRBV5-1 and TRBJ2-1, with a weak D call TRBD1 (5 bases). In germline, CDR1 is SGHRS, CDR2 YFSETQ. The CDR3 length is 15 residues. Trimming took 0 bases from V and 1 from J, leaving 8 bases between them. The chain's CDR3 is CASSLATVSYNEQFF. The CDR3 DNA is TGCGCCAGCAGCTTGGCGACAGTTTCCTACAATGAGCAGTTCTTC.

The rearrangement uses TRBV9 and TRBJ1-2, with 8 bases identical to TRBD1. Germline V lookup: CDR1 SGDLS, CDR2 YYNGEE. Unmatched junction bases numbered 5, after V lost 0 bases and J lost 7 bases. The CDR3 is 14 amino acids. The CDR3 spells CASSVDRGLSGYTF. The DNA for the CDR3 is TGTGCCAGCAGCGTAGACAGGGGGTTAAGTGGCTACACCTTC.

The chain combines TRBV6-1 with TRBJ2-7; the D gene could be TRBD1 or TRBD2 (7 bases each). CDR1 and CDR2 (germline): MNHNS, SASEGT. Trimming shortened V by 6 bases and J by 6 bases, and 15 bases separated the two germline ends. The CDR3 length is 13 residues. The CDR3 loop is CASSYRGGGEQYF. DNA for the CDR3: TGTGCCAGCAGCTACAGGGGAGGGGGCGAGCAGTACTTC.

The table lists this clonotype with a few counts. This chain uses TRBV5-1 with TRBJ1-2; D is possibly TRBD1 (6 bases). Germline V gene lookup returns CDR1 SGHRS and CDR2 YFSETQ. The CDR3 has 16 amino acids. The V gene lost 0 bases and the J gene lost 4 bases, with 16 bases spanning the gap. The CDR3 region has the DNA TGCGCCAGCAGCTTGGAGACAGGTACGACGTTCTATGGCTACACCTTC. It encodes CASSLETGTTFYGYTF.

This clonotype was observed a few times. The chain is built from TRBV5-5 and TRBJ1-1; tentative D call: TRBD1 (5 bases). Trimming pared 0 bases from V and 3 bases from J, leaving 15 bases between. The CDR3 totals 16 residues. Germline-derived CDR1 and CDR2 are SGHKS and YYEKEE (reference sequence). Here the CDR3 reads CASSLAAGLGDTEAFF. For the CDR3, the DNA is TGTGCCAGCAGCTTGGCGGCAGGGCTTGGGGACACTGAAGCTTTCTTT.

This clonotype was seen ten or more times. CDR3 amino acids: CASSLASGRMGGWSYNEQFF. The DNA of the CDR3 is TGTGCCAGCAGCTTAGCTAGCGGGAGGATGGGGGGGTGGTCCTACAATGAGCAGTTCTTC. The rearrangement uses TRBV11-2 and TRBJ2-1; 11 nucleotides line up with TRBD2. The CDR3 extends over 20 amino acids. CDR1 SGHAT and CDR2 FQNNGV come from the germline V gene. J was trimmed by 1 base and V by 1 base; bases with no gene match: 12.

The genes are TRBV29-1 and TRBJ2-1; a possible D gene is TRBD1 (6 bases). The germline V gene encodes CDR1 SQVTM and CDR2 ANQGSEA. This CDR3 is 15 amino acids long. The ends were cut back, 6 bases at V and 3 bases at J, with 18 bases in the middle. CDR3 nucleotide sequence: TGCAGCGTCAGTATCCGGGACACCCTCTACAATGAGCAGTTCTTC. Its protein is CSVSIRDTLYNEQFF.

The CDR3: CASSTAGGPPNYGYTF. As DNA, the CDR3 is TGTGCCAGCAGTACTGCGGGCGGACCTCCGAACTATGGCTACACCTTC. The V and J genes are TRBV2 and TRBJ1-2, with D unclear. V lost 5 bases and J lost 2, with 18 bases in between. Germline CDR1 reads SNHLY; CDR2 reads FYNNEI. This CDR3 is built from 16 residues.

This chain uses TRBV12-5 with TRBJ2-2; D unresolved. CDR1 is LGHNT, CDR2 FRNRAP, per germline. Trimming shortened V by 2 bases and J by 3 bases, and 7 bases separated the two germline ends. The CDR3 runs to 14 residues. CDR3 protein: CASGLRVDTGELFF. The CDR3 DNA reads TGTGCTAGTGGTTTGAGGGTAGACACCGGGGAGCTGTTTTTT.

The chain links TRBV27 to TRBJ2-1, with 8 positions matching TRBD1. The junction had 14 bases not matched to a gene; V was cut back by 4 bases and J by 9 bases. Germline CDR1 MNHEY, CDR2 SMNVEV (reference sequence). The CDR3 is 16 amino acids. CDR3 bases: TGTGCCAGCAGTTCCTCACAGGGGGGTATAAGCATTGAGCAGTTCTTC. As protein: CASSSSQGGISIEQFF.

As for this clonotype: This clone may be a read error of a much larger clone one base away. The chain has TRBV13 and TRBJ2-3; the D gene is possibly TRBD1 (6 bases). Germline-derived CDR1 and CDR2 are PRHDT and FYEKMQ (reference sequence). Trimming pared 5 bases from V and 8 bases from J, leaving 14 bases between. The CDR3 covers 13 residues. In nucleotides, the CDR3 is TGTGCCAGCAGCCCGGGGACACCTCTTACGCAGTATTTT. This translates into CASSPGTPLTQYF. Full variable domain (outside the CDR3, taken from reference TRBV13 and TRBJ2-3): AAGVIQSPRHLIKEKRETATLKCYPIPRHDTVYWYQQGPGQDPQFLISFYEKMQSDKGSIPDRFSAQQFSDYHSELNMSSLELGDSALYFCASSPGTPLTQYFGPGTRLTVL.

This clonotype has more than one count but fewer than ten. The chain joins TRBV18 to TRBJ1-2; TRBD1 might be the D (5 bases). The germline V gene encodes CDR1 KGHSH and CDR2 LQKENI. V was pared by 3 bases and J by 8 bases, with 10 bases between. The CDR3 length is 12 residues. As DNA, the CDR3 is TGTGCCAGCTCACCGGGCAGGGACGGCTACACCTTC. It translates to CASSPGRDGYTF.

This clonotype has a handful of counts. The rearrangement joins TRBV12-5 to TRBJ1-5; perhaps TRBD1 as D (5 bases). Trimming shortened V by 7 bases and J by 2 bases, and 9 bases separated the two germline ends. CDR3 length: 13 residues. The germline V gene has CDR1 LGHNT and CDR2 FRNRAP. DNA for the CDR3: TGTGCTAGTGACCGGGACGGCAATCAGCCCCAGCATTTT. Translated, it gives CASDRDGNQPQHF.

The sample holds a few counts of this clonotype. V gene TRBV7-8 combines with J gene TRBJ2-5; D possibly corresponds to TRBD1 (5 bases). Germline V lookup: CDR1 SGHVS, CDR2 FQNEAQ. The CDR3 has 15 residues. V was cut by 3 bases and J by 2 bases, with 13 bases left in between. Here the CDR3 reads CASSLGLTVQETQYF. Written as DNA, the CDR3 is TGTGCCAGCAGCTTGGGTCTGACAGTTCAAGAGACCCAGTACTTC.

This clonotype was seen ten or more times. The chain couples TRBV6-6 to TRBJ2-7; no reliable D call. The CDR3 has 14 residues. Germline loops: CDR1 MNHNY, CDR2 SVGAGI (reference sequence). Trimming cost V 0 bases and J 5 bases, with 11 bases left between them. CDR3 sequence reads: CASSYSEGFHEQYF. The CDR3 DNA is TGTGCCAGCAGTTACTCGGAAGGTTTCCACGAGCAGTACTTC.

The rearrangement joins TRBV5-6 to TRBJ2-7, with D tentatively TRBD2 (5 bases). This CDR3 has 11 residues. V was cut by 4 bases and J by 4 bases, with 6 bases left in between. The germline gives CDR1 SGHDT, CDR2 YYEEEE. The DNA of the CDR3 is TGTGCCAGCAGCATAGCGTACGAGCAGTACTTC. Protein: CASSIAYEQYF. The complete variable domain, with remaining parts taken from reference TRBV5-6 and TRBJ2-7, reads DAGVTQSPTHLIKTRGQQVTLRCSPKSGHDTVSWYQQALGQGPQFIFQYYEEEERQRGNFPDRFSGHQFPNYSSELNVNALLLGDSALYLCASSIAYEQYFGPGTRLTVT.

This clonotype came up many times. J is TRBJ2-7 and V is TRBV7-8; D call uncertain. Trimming removed 4 bases from V and 4 bases from J, with 11 bases in between. Germline V gene sequence: CDR1 SGHVS, CDR2 FQNEAQ. The CDR3 extends over 13 amino acids. The CDR3 reads CASSSRRNYEQYF. The CDR3 DNA follows: TGTGCCAGCAGCTCTCGACGGAATTACGAGCAGTACTTC.

The genes are TRBV20-1 and TRBJ2-1; D is possibly TRBD2 (7 bases). The germline V gene encodes CDR1 DFQATT and CDR2 SNEGSKA (reference sequence). Trimming removed 3 bases from V and 9 bases from J, with 12 bases in between. This CDR3 is built from 12 residues. The CDR3 DNA is TGCAGTGCTAGCGGGGGGCCCTTTGAGCAGTTCTTC. Residues: CSASGGPFEQFF.